Shown below are 16 T cell receptor beta chains from a single sample sequenced in a study of T cell responses to AZD1222 COVID-19 vaccine. Only in-frame clones appear in the TCRdb table, and some are missing; sequencing was by immunoSEQ multiplex PCR. The repertoire includes about 220,000 clones, approximately 94% of them detected once, and roughly 1% sits in the top ten. This material consisted of peripheral blood, taken on day 0 of MenACWY control vaccination. These receptors all stem from an adult in good health.

V and J are TRBV5-1 and TRBJ2-1; unclear D gene. With 0 bases removed from V and 7 bases from J, the gap between germline ends came to 11 bases. This CDR3 contains 14 residues. Germline V gene data show CDR1 as SGHRS and CDR2 as YFSETQ. The CDR3, as DNA: TGCGCCAGCAGCTTGGGTGGTTCCAGTAATGAGCAGTTCTTC. Encoded protein: CASSLGGSSNEQFF.

This chain uses TRBV3-1 (or the pseudogene TRBV3-2) with TRBJ1-2, with D unclear. Germline V gene sequence: CDR1 LGHDT, CDR2 YNNKEL (reference sequence). Trimming left V 0 bases short and J 4 bases short, with 6 bases between. The CDR3 consists of 13 residues. CDR3 sequence reads: CASSQDVFYGYTF. CDR3 bases: TGTGCCAGCAGCCAAGACGTGTTCTATGGCTACACCTTC.

The rearrangement joins TRBV5-4 to TRBJ1-1; D unresolved. V dropped 1 base and J dropped 2 bases, with 15 bases sitting between them. The CDR3 covers 16 residues. Germline loops: CDR1 SGHNT, CDR2 YYREEE (reference sequence). CDR3 coding DNA: TGTGCCAGCAGCTTGTTTGACTCTGGGAGCAACACTGAAGCTTTCTTT. Protein sequence: CASSLFDSGSNTEAFF.

The chain links TRBV7-9 to TRBJ2-3, with D tentatively TRBD1 (6 bases). This CDR3 has 16 amino acids. The germline V gene has CDR1 SEHNR and CDR2 FQNEAQ (reference sequence). Trimming took 1 base from V and 5 from J, leaving 16 bases between them. The CDR3 DNA reads TGTGCCAGCAGCTTAGGTGGGGGCCGATTCAGAGATACGCAGTATTTT. Translation gives CASSLGGGRFRDTQYF.

The chain links TRBV12-3 or TRBV12-4 to TRBJ1-1; D gene uncertain. Trimming left V 3 bases short and J 7 bases short, with 9 bases between. The length of the CDR3 is 12 residues. DNA for the CDR3: TGTGCCAGCAGTTTCGTTGGGATTGAAGCTTTCTTT. Residues: CASSFVGIEAFF.

This clone occurred a few times. This sequence joins TRBV12-3 or TRBV12-4 and TRBJ1-1; TRBD1 matches at 8 bases. V lost 2 bases, J lost 7 bases, and 3 bases stayed unmatched. The CDR3 runs 13 residues. In DNA form, the CDR3 reads TGTGCCAGCAGTTTATCACAGGGGGTTGAAGCTTTCTTT. This encodes CASSLSQGVEAFF.

The V and J genes are TRBV5-6 and TRBJ1-4; no firm D call. The CDR3 spans 16 residues. Germline CDR1 and CDR2: SGHDT and YYEEEE. The V end was cut by 2 bases, the J end by 7 bases, with 18 bases between. CDR3 coding DNA: TGTGCCAGCAGCTTTTGGAACGGTCTCGCGGTTGAAAAACTGTTTTTT. Amino acid sequence: CASSFWNGLAVEKLFF. Drawing the rest from reference TRBV5-6 and TRBJ1-4, the complete variable domain is DAGVTQSPTHLIKTRGQQVTLRCSPKSGHDTVSWYQQALGQGPQFIFQYYEEEERQRGNFPDRFSGHQFPNYSSELNVNALLLGDSALYLCASSFWNGLAVEKLFFGSGTQLSVL.

This chain joins TRBV3-1 (or the pseudogene TRBV3-2) and TRBJ2-6; 10 positions agree with TRBD2. Trimming cost V 5 bases and J 0 bases; bases outside gene matches: 7. The CDR3 runs 18 residues. Germline V gives CDR1 LGHDT, CDR2 YNNKEL (reference sequence). The CDR3 protein is CASSALAGDSSGANVLTF. CDR3 sequence (DNA): TGTGCCAGCAGCGCTCTAGCGGGGGACAGCTCTGGGGCCAACGTCCTGACTTTC.

V usage is TRBV7-9 and J usage is TRBJ1-1; D possibly corresponds to TRBD1 (5 bases). CDR3 length: 15 amino acids. With 1 base removed from V and 5 bases from J, the gap between germline ends came to 14 bases. Germline V lookup: CDR1 SEHNR, CDR2 FQNEAQ (reference sequence). Here the CDR3 reads CASSLVPGMRTEAFF. CDR3 nucleotides: TGTGCCAGCAGCTTAGTACCAGGGATGAGGACTGAAGCTTTCTTT.

This chain joins TRBV21-1 and TRBJ2-7; TRBD1, the table's D call, lacks a check against the DNA. TRBV21-1 is marked as a pseudogene. CDR3 length equals 16 residues. CDR3: CASSKIPPGGVYEQYF. DNA for the CDR3: TGTGCCAGCAGCAAAATTCCCCCAGGGGGCGTCTACGAGCAGTACTTC.

The chain combines TRBV19 with TRBJ1-2; 7 bases are shared with TRBD1. The CDR3 runs 16 residues. Germline V gene lookup returns CDR1 LNHDA and CDR2 SQIVND (reference sequence). The J segment lost 4 bases and the V segment lost 4 bases, leaving 12 bases of the junction unmatched. The CDR3 DNA reads TGTGCCAGTAGTACAGGACAGGCCGCGCCTAGCTATGGCTACACCTTC. Its protein is CASSTGQAAPSYGYTF.

This clone is a singleton in its sample. The CDR3 sequence: CASSAPHGTAWVQYF. The CDR3 DNA reads TGTGCCAGCAGTGCTCCCCACGGGACCGCCTGGGTGCAGTACTTC. The rearrangement uses TRBV25-1 and TRBJ2-7, with D perhaps being TRBD1 or TRBD2 (5 bases each). Per germline, CDR1 MGHDK and CDR2 SYGVNS. Trimming took 4 bases from V and 9 from J, leaving 22 bases between them. This CDR3 contains 15 residues.

The J gene is TRBJ2-7, the V gene TRBV27; D uncertain. Germline CDR1 is MNHEY and CDR2 is SMNVEV (reference sequence). The length of the CDR3 is 13 residues. Trimming took 5 bases from V and 2 from J, leaving 10 bases between them. CDR3 sequence: CASSLGPPYEQYF. The CDR3 nucleotides are TGTGCCAGCAGTCTCGGCCCCCCCTACGAGCAGTACTTC.

A single count supports this clone. CDR3 sequence: CASGGGGSGYTF. DNA for the CDR3: TGTGCCAGCGGAGGGGGAGGGTCTGGCTACACCTTC. This chain uses TRBV5-4 with TRBJ1-2; tentatively, D is TRBD1 (6 bases). Trimming left V 7 bases short and J 7 bases short, with 14 bases between. Germline loops: CDR1 SGHNT, CDR2 YYREEE (reference sequence). CDR3 size: 12 residues.

The CDR3 protein is CASSREGNTDTQYF. CDR3 sequence (DNA): TGCGCCAGCAGCAGAGAGGGAAACACAGATACGCAGTATTTT. This chain joins TRBV4-1 and TRBJ2-3, with D perhaps TRBD2 (5 bases). The V end was cut by 5 bases, the J end by 2 bases, with 11 bases between. The CDR3 extends over 14 amino acids. The V gene's germline CDR1 is MGHRA and CDR2 YSYEKL.

The genes are TRBV4-1 and TRBJ1-5, with D uncertain. Germline CDR1 and CDR2: MGHRA and YSYEKL. Trimming took 4 bases from V and 7 from J, leaving 29 bases between them. The length of the CDR3 is 19 residues. As DNA, the CDR3 is TGCGCCAGCAGCCGGGAAATTTACATCCGGGCCCTTAGGGCCCAGCCCCAGCATTTT. This gives the protein CASSREIYIRALRAQPQHF.